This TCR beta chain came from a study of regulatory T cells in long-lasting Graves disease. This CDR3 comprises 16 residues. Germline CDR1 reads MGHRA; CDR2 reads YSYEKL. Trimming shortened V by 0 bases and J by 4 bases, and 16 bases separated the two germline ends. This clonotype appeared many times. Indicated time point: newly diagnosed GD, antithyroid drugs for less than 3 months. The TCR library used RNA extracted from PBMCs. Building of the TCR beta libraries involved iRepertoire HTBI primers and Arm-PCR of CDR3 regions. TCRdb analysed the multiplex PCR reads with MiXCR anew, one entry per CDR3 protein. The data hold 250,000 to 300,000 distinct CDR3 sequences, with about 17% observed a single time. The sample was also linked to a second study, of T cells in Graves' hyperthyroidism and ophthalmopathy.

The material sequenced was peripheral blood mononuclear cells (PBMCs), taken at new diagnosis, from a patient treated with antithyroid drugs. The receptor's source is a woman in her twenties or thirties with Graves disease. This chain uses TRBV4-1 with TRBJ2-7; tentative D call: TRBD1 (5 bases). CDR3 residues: CASSQDSAGLKYEQYF. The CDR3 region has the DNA TGCGCCAGCAGCCAAGATTCTGCAGGGCTTAAGTACGAGCAGTACTTC.